Listed below are T cell receptor beta chains from one sample, sequenced in a study of identical twins. Each CDR3 protein is one row after TCRdb ran MiXCR on the 5' RACE reads. The sample shows about 890,000 distinct CDR3 sequences, about 12% of them seen only once. These data were also filed under a second study, of yellow fever vaccine responses in identical twins.

Sequenced input: PBMCs. The source of these receptors is a woman younger than 35 in good health. The conserved cysteine and the conserved F or W are not part of the CDR3 here.

V gene	J gene	CDR3 protein
TRBV2	TRBJ2-1	ASSNKGLAGVNEQF
TRBV20-1	TRBJ2-2	SVSPYGYYGGELF
TRBV10-3	TRBJ2-1	AIKAGGSDEQF
TRBV18	TRBJ2-1	ASSPPRDNEQF
TRBV18	TRBJ2-1	ASSPLKYNEQF
TRBV20-1	TRBJ1-2	SARRTGTGASST
TRBV6-5	TRBJ1-2	ASSPTGGGYT
TRBV7-2	TRBJ2-1	ASSPAGLSYNEQF
TRBV27	TRBJ2-3	ASSRGRPADTQY
TRBV12-3/TRBV12-4	TRBJ2-3	ASSLEETDTQY
TRBV10-1	TRBJ2-1	ASSESVNEQF
TRBV5-1	TRBJ2-5	ASRREGQETQY
TRBV7-6	TRBJ2-1	ASSFSDLAREQF
TRBV5-8	TRBJ2-1	ASSSKREGALDEQF
TRBV7-9	TRBJ2-7	ASSTGRTGEQY
TRBV7-8	TRBJ2-5	ASSPTWGGPETQY
TRBV28	TRBJ2-2	ASSLEASGLAGDLVSGELF
TRBV7-8	TRBJ2-7	ASSLAQPSGAYEQY
TRBV7-3	TRBJ2-1	ASSSLPGTSYNEQF
TRBV27	TRBJ2-2	ASSLRREGPRGELF
TRBV7-3	TRBJ2-2	ASRREGNTGELF
TRBV20-1	TRBJ2-1	SARAEGGQHVRVLF
TRBV18	TRBJ2-3	ASSPRIAGDKTADTQY
TRBV20-1	TRBJ1-4	SARAPFSDSGRGKLF
TRBV9	TRBJ2-5	ASSPEGDRANLGLGETQY
TRBV7-9	TRBJ2-3	ASSPRDFRTDTQY
TRBV5-1	TRBJ2-1	ASRRGGGQWEQF
TRBV5-8	TRBJ2-5	ASSSPPTSSQTQY
TRBV10-3	TRBJ2-5	AINPGGGSGETQY
TRBV7-2	TRBJ1-5	ASSPQGPLINQPQH
TRBV6-2/TRBV6-3	TRBJ2-4	ASSYSILADKNIQY
TRBV5-1	TRBJ2-1	ASRVAEYNEQF
TRBV12-3/TRBV12-4	TRBJ2-5	ASSPPKETQY
TRBV12-3/TRBV12-4	TRBJ2-4	ASTVYGTQIQY
TRBV12-3/TRBV12-4	TRBJ2-1	ASSLSGRGGNEQF
TRBV3-1	TRBJ2-3	ASSQGTAVTDTQY